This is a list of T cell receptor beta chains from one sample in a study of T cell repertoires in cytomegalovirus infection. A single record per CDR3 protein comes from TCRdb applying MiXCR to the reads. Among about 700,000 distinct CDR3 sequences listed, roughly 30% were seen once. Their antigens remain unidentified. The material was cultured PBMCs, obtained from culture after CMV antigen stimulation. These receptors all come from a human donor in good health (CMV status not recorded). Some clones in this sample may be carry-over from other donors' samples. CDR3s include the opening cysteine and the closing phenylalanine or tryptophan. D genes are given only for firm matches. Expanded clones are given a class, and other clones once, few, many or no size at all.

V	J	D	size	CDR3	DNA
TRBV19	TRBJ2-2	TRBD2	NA	CASSIAGGRTGELFF	TGTGCCAGTAGTATAGCGGGGGGGCGGACCGGGGAGCTGTTTTTT
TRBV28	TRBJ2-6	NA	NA	CASRKGGSGANVSTF	TGTGCCAGCAGGAAGGGGGGCTCTGGGGCCAACGTCTCGACTTTC
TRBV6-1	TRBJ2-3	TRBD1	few	CASSRGQDTDTQYF	TGTGCCAGCAGTAGGGGACAGGACACAGATACGCAGTATTTT
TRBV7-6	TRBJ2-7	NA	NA	CASSIRERYEQYF	TGTGCCAGCAGCATAAGAGAGCGGTACGAGCAGTACTTC
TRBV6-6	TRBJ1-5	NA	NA	CASSYPVQGHPQPQHF	TGTGCCAGCAGTTACCCCGTACAGGGTCATCCACAGCCCCAGCATTTT
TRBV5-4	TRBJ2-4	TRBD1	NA	CASSLAGTGVNIQYF	TGTGCCAGCAGCTTGGCCGGGACAGGGGTGAACATTCAGTACTTC
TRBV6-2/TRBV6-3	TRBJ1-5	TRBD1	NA	CASSRTGGASQHF	TGTGCCAGCAGTCGGACAGGGGGCGCCTCCCAGCATTTT
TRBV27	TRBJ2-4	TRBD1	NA	CASRGQSKNIQYF	TGTGCCAGTCGGGGACAGTCCAAAAACATTCAGTACTTC
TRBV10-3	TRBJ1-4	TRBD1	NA	CAIRPGQGANEKLFF	TGTGCCATCAGACCGGGACAGGGCGCTAATGAAAAACTGTTTTTT
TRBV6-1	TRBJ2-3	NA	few	CASFGLRDTQYF	TGTGCCAGCTTTGGTCTCAGGGATACGCAGTATTTT